Each of the 18 T cell receptor beta chains below was sequenced from the same sample in a study of blood T cell repertoires in COVID-19. The method was immunoSEQ multiplex PCR; TCRdb's version includes in-frame clones alone and lacks a portion of them. Counted here are roughly 390,000 clones, 85% occurring once; the ten biggest clones make up roughly 3.7%. The specimen was peripheral blood. Receptor source: a woman between 18 and 30 years old with acute or convalescent COVID-19.

The chain is built from TRBV2 and TRBJ1-2; D possibly corresponds to TRBD1 (6 bases). Trimming cost V 5 bases and J 5 bases, with 12 bases left between them. Germline CDR1 and CDR2: SNHLY and FYNNEI. The CDR3 runs 13 residues. The CDR3 DNA reads as TGTGCCAGCAGTAGTCAACAGGGATATGGCTACACCTTC. Protein: CASSSQQGYGYTF.

The chain joins TRBV24-1 to TRBJ2-3; possibly TRBD2 for D (5 bases). Germline V CDR1 and CDR2: KGHDR, SFDVKD. Trimming stripped 4 bases from V and 8 bases from J, with 12 bases between. This CDR3 is 13 amino acids long. CDR3 protein: CATSEIGLGTQYF. As DNA, the CDR3 is TGTGCCACCAGTGAAATTGGACTGGGTACGCAGTATTTT.

This rearrangement joins TRBV9 to TRBJ1-2; 9 nucleotides align to TRBD1. The CDR3 has 15 residues. Germline V gene data show CDR1 as SGDLS and CDR2 as YYNGEE. Germline trimming cut 0 bases from V and 4 bases from J; bases unmatched to any gene: 4. The CDR3 coding sequence is TGTGCCAGCAGCGTAGAGCGGGACAGGGTCTATGGCTACACCTTC. Translating it yields CASSVERDRVYGYTF.

The chain carries TRBV27 and TRBJ1-1; weak D call: TRBD1 (6 bases). This CDR3 is built from 16 residues. V lost 2 bases and J lost 4, with 17 bases in between. Germline V gene data show CDR1 as MNHEY and CDR2 as SMNVEV (reference sequence). The CDR3 region has the DNA TGTGCCAGCAGTTTAACCGTGCAGGGGCCGGCCACTGAAGCTTTCTTT. Its protein product is CASSLTVQGPATEAFF.

This chain connects TRBV4-1 to TRBJ2-5; 11 nucleotides match TRBD2. The V gene end was trimmed by 1 base and the J gene end by 0 bases; junction bases not matched to a gene: 16. CDR3 length: 21 residues. CDR1 and CDR2 (germline): MGHRA, YSYEKL. CDR3: CASSQVLPSISSGGYQETQYF. In nucleotides, the CDR3 is TGCGCCAGCAGCCAAGTTCTCCCCTCTATCTCTAGCGGGGGGTACCAAGAGACCCAGTACTTC.

The rearrangement links TRBV4-1 to TRBJ1-5, with a weak D call TRBD1 (6 bases). Trimming removed 3 bases from V and 3 bases from J, with 12 bases in between. CDR3 length: 15 residues. Germline CDR1 MGHRA, CDR2 YSYEKL. The CDR3, as DNA: TGCGCCAGCAGCCAGGGGACAATAAACAATCAGCCCCAGCATTTT. Translated, it gives CASSQGTINNQPQHF.

The rearrangement links TRBV28 to TRBJ1-5, with TRBD1 matching 11 bases. The CDR3 consists of 15 residues. Germline V gene lookup returns CDR1 MDHEN and CDR2 SYDVKM. Germline trimming cut 4 bases from V and 6 bases from J; bases unmatched to any gene: 5. The CDR3 bases are TGTGCCAGCAGTTACCGGACAGGGGGCGGTCAGCCCCAGCATTTT. The encoded protein is CASSYRTGGGQPQHF.

This clone was detected only once. The gene calls are TRBV4-2 and TRBJ2-5, with D tentatively TRBD2 (6 bases). The CDR3 has 14 residues. The germline gives CDR1 LGHNA, CDR2 YNFKEQ. Trimming cost V 4 bases and J 0 bases, with 9 bases left between them. Here the CDR3 reads CASSPRTNQETQYF. As DNA, the CDR3 is TGTGCCAGCAGCCCCCGGACTAACCAAGAGACCCAGTACTTC.

This chain links TRBV9 with TRBJ1-4; 8 bases are a match to TRBD1. Germline loops: CDR1 SGDLS, CDR2 YYNGEE. Trimming cost V 0 bases and J 7 bases; bases outside gene matches: 5. The CDR3 extends over 15 amino acids. The CDR3 nucleotides are TGTGCCAGCAGCGTAGCTGGGGGACAGGCTGAAAAACTGTTTTTT. Its translation: CASSVAGGQAEKLFF. Full variable domain (missing parts from reference TRBV9 and TRBJ1-4): DSGVTQTPKHLITATGQRVTLRCSPRSGDLSVYWYQQSLDQGLQFLIQYYNGEERAKGNILERFSAQQFPDLHSELNLSSLELGDSALYFCASSVAGGQAEKLFFGSGTQLSVL.

The chain links TRBV30 to TRBJ1-2; D ambiguous. CDR1 GTSNPN and CDR2 SVGIG come from the germline V gene (reference sequence). The CDR3 is made up of 12 amino acids. Trimming left V 6 bases short and J 2 bases short, with 10 bases between. The CDR3 protein is CACRWANYGYTF. CDR3 nucleotides: TGTGCCTGCCGGTGGGCAAACTATGGCTACACCTTC.

The V and J genes are TRBV4-2 and TRBJ2-6; TRBD1 might be the D (6 bases). Germline V CDR1 and CDR2: LGHNA, YNFKEQ. V lost 4 bases and J lost 2, with 12 bases in between. The CDR3 loop spans 16 amino acids. The CDR3 nucleotides are TGTGCCAGCAGCCGAGAAACAGGGCCTGGGGCCAACGTCCTGACTTTC. Its translation is CASSRETGPGANVLTF.

The genes are TRBV9 and TRBJ2-1, with 11 bases that match TRBD1. The V segment lost 4 bases and the J segment 5 bases; nucleotides outside the gene matches: 11. CDR3 length: 17 amino acids. Germline CDR1 SGDLS, CDR2 YYNGEE. The CDR3 region has the DNA TGTGCCAGCAGCCCCTACCAGGGGGACAGGGGGAACAATGAGCAGTTCTTC. This gives the protein CASSPYQGDRGNNEQFF.

This rearrangement joins TRBV25-1 to TRBJ2-2; D gene uncertain. Germline CDR1 and CDR2: MGHDK and SYGVNS. The V end lost 3 bases, the J end lost 2 bases, and 7 bases lay between the germline ends. CDR3 length: 14 amino acids. The CDR3 nucleotides read TGTGCCAGCAGTGAGCGCGCTAACACCGGGGAGCTGTTTTTT. Its translation is CASSERANTGELFF.

This chain links TRBV11-1 with TRBJ2-1; D unclear. This CDR3 has 13 residues. V lost 4 bases to trimming and J lost 5 bases, with 9 bases between them. Germline V gene data show CDR1 as SGHAT and CDR2 as FQDESV (reference sequence). CDR3 in amino acids: CASSSGGHNEQFF. Written as DNA, the CDR3 is TGTGCCAGCAGCTCCGGCGGTCACAATGAGCAGTTCTTC.

The J gene is TRBJ2-1, the V gene TRBV19; D may be TRBD2 (5 bases). The V end lost 8 bases, the J end lost 9 bases, and 20 bases lay between the germline ends. Germline values: CDR1 LNHDA, CDR2 SQIVND (reference sequence). The CDR3 loop spans 14 amino acids. The CDR3 protein is CASCLDGMASEQFF. Here the CDR3 DNA reads TGTGCCAGTTGTTTGGACGGGATGGCTAGTGAGCAGTTCTTC. Supplemented by reference TRBV19 and TRBJ2-1, the full variable domain reads DGGITQSPKYLFRKEGQNVTLSCEQNLNHDAMYWYRQDPGQGLRLIYYSQIVNDFQKGDIAEGYSVSREKKESFPLTVTSAQKNPTAFYLCASCLDGMASEQFFGPGTRLTVL.

This chain links TRBV9 with TRBJ1-2; D perhaps matches TRBD1 (6 bases). The germline CDR1 and CDR2 sequences are SGDLS and YYNGEE. Trimming removed 1 base from V and 9 bases from J, with 16 bases in between. This CDR3 comprises 14 residues. The CDR3 sequence is CASSVSPGERSYTF. CDR3 sequence (DNA): TGTGCCAGCAGCGTATCCCCAGGGGAGAGGAGCTACACCTTC.

The CDR3: CAWNGGSYEQYF. CDR3 coding DNA: TGTGCCTGGAATGGCGGCTCCTACGAGCAGTACTTC. V gene TRBV30 combines with J gene TRBJ2-7; D gene unclear. Trimming took off 4 bases at V and 0 bases at J, with 7 bases between the two ends. Germline V gene lookup returns CDR1 GTSNPN and CDR2 SVGIG (reference sequence). The CDR3 runs to 12 residues.

J is TRBJ2-2 and V is TRBV7-8, with 16 nucleotides matching TRBD2. CDR1 is SGHVS and CDR2 is FQNEAQ in the germline V gene. V shed 5 bases and J 0 bases; nucleotides not matched to a gene: 9. The CDR3 spans 20 residues. The CDR3, as DNA: TGTGCCAGCAGCCAAACTCCGGGACTAGCGGGGGGGCCGAACACCGGGGAGCTGTTTTTT. This translates into CASSQTPGLAGGPNTGELFF.